The entry below describes one T cell receptor (beta chain). Its cognate antigen is unknown. PCR amplification relied on 60 Vbeta primers (plus 13 Jbeta primers). Assay used: immunoSEQ multiplex PCR; TCRdb lists only in-frame clones, some missing. The sample has under 130,000 clones; 60% to 85% are singletons. This specimen belongs to a study of cytomegalovirus exposure and HLA in healthy donors. In germline, CDR1 is MGHRA, CDR2 YSYEKL. V was pared by 4 bases and J by 10 bases, with 15 bases of the junction left unmatched. The length of the CDR3 is 17 residues. Findings and caveats of the study: Later work found most CMV-associated TCR beta chains apparently HLA-restricted. Based on reports, TCR beta sequences accurately predicted HLA-A and HLA-B alleles for most subjects.

The rearrangement joins TRBV4-1 to TRBJ2-1; 11 positions agree with TRBD2. Input material: PBMCs. The receptor's source is a female donor in good health and CMV-seropositive. The CDR3 loop reads CASSPPTGTSGHREQFF. In nucleotides, the CDR3 is TGCGCCAGCAGCCCTCCCACTGGGACTAGCGGCCATCGGGAGCAGTTCTTC.